This TCR beta chain comes out of a study of beta chain features in type 1 diabetes. General study findings and limits: In all four CD4+ subsets, TCRB CDR3 length was significantly, moderately reduced in type 1 diabetes.

As every portion of the isolated RNA was reverse transcribed, the sequencing read expressed TCRB transcripts. The repertoire was sequenced with immunoSEQ multiplex PCR; TCRdb's copy has only in-frame clones and lacks some. The table lists around 250,000 clones, about 15% of them singletons. As to this clone: Its antigen is not known. The same CDR3 arises from other DNA sequences in this sample as well.

The CDR3 length is 12 residues. The V gene's germline CDR1 is SGHRS and CDR2 YFSETQ. The trim removed 3 bases at V and 3 bases at J, leaving 0 bases unmatched. The source material was naive CD4+ T cells from blood. This TCR derives from a man aged 30 to 39 with type 1 diabetes. The chain uses TRBV5-1 and TRBJ2-7; TRBD1 matches 7 bases. CDR3 amino acids: CASSSGGYEQYF. CDR3 nucleotide sequence: TGCGCCAGCAGCTCAGGGGGCTACGAGCAGTACTTC.